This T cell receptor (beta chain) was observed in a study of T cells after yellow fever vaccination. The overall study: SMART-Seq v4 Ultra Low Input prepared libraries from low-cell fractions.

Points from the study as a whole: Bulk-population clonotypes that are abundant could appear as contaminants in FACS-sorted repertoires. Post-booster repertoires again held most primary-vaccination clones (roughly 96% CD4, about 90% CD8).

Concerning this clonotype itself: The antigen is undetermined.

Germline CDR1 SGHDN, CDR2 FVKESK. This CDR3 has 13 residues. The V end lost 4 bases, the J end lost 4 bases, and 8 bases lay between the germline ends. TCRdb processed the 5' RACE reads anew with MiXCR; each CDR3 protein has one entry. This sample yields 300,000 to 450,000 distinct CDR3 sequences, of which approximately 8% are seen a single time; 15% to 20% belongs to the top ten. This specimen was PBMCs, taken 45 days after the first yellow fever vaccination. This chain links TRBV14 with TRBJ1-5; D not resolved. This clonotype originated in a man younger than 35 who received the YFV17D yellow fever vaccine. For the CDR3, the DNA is TGTGCCAGCAGCCGGAATAAAAATCAGCCCCAGCATTTT. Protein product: CASSRNKNQPQHF.